This T cell receptor beta chain was identified in a study of cytomegalovirus exposure and HLA in healthy donors. The wider study: Later, an analysis reported that the 130 or so validation repertoires had used the same platform as the approximately 600 first-cohort repertoires. Overall study findings and caveats: CMV antigen specificity was confirmed in vitro for a few CMV-associated chains. Some TCR beta chains (roughly 150 of them) were listed as cytomegalovirus-associated.

The assay was immunoSEQ multiplex PCR, and TCRdb's table has in-frame clones only and misses some. The sample holds roughly 300,000 clones, about nine tenths seen once. Points on this clone: Its antigen is not identified.

The donors were members of the approximately 110-subject validation cohort (separate from the roughly 680-subject first cohort). Input material: PBMCs. The clonotype originates from a woman younger than 30 in good health and CMV-seronegative.

Written as DNA, the CDR3 is TGTGCCAGCAGCGCCTTGGGGAGCGTTTCCGGCGAGCAGTACTTC. Translated, it gives CASSALGSVSGEQYF. The chain is built from TRBV9 and TRBJ2-7, with TRBD2 as a possible D gene (5 bases). The CDR3 has 15 residues. The ends were cut back, 3 bases at V and 6 bases at J, with 19 bases in the middle. The germline V gene encodes CDR1 SGDLS and CDR2 YYNGEE.